The TCR beta chain under discussion was sequenced for a study of T cells in Graves' hyperthyroidism and ophthalmopathy. Whole-study results and caveats: Most thyroid-expanded clonotypes above 0.001 were also found in blood.

This clonotype occurred many times. What it recognizes is unknown. The investigators amplified TCR beta CDR3 regions from RNA transcripts. First-round RT-PCR of the TCR CDR3 relied on the HTBI primer set. Each CDR3 protein gets one entry after TCRdb re-called the multiplex PCR reads with MiXCR. This table has fewer than 350,000 distinct CDR3 sequences, more than 10% appearing once. Germline V CDR1 and CDR2: KGHSH, LQKENI. The junction had 5 bases not matched to a gene; V was cut back by 3 bases and J by 6 bases. This CDR3 spans 14 amino acids. The sample was blood. The rearrangement joins TRBV18 to TRBJ2-7; 10 positions match TRBD1. This TCR derives from a woman aged 25 to 39 with Graves' hyperthyroidism that later progressed to Graves' ophthalmopathy. CDR3 sequence (DNA): TGTGCCAGCTCACCTAGGGGACAGGGGTTCGAGCAGTACTTC. This codes for CASSPRGQGFEQYF.